This TCR beta chain derives from a study of OX40 agonist ivuxolimab in advanced cancers. Clones were read by immunoSEQ multiplex PCR, and TCRdb kept only the in-frame ones, dropping some. The sample has 50,000 to 70,000 clones, roughly 85% seen once. Germline V CDR1 and CDR2: GTSNPN, SVGIG (reference sequence). The CDR3 runs 14 residues. V dropped 2 bases and J dropped 4 bases, with 14 bases sitting between them. The table lists this clone with a few counts. The TCR was taken from an adult with an advanced solid tumor such as melanoma, head and neck, liver or kidney cancer. Sequenced material: CD4+ or CD8+ T cells sorted from blood, taken in a trial of the OX40 agonist ivuxolimab. V gene TRBV30 combines with J gene TRBJ1-2, with D tentatively TRBD1 (5 bases). Here the CDR3 reads CAWSWSGGGYGYTF. CDR3 nucleotides: TGTGCCTGGAGTTGGTCCGGGGGTGGCTATGGCTACACCTTC.